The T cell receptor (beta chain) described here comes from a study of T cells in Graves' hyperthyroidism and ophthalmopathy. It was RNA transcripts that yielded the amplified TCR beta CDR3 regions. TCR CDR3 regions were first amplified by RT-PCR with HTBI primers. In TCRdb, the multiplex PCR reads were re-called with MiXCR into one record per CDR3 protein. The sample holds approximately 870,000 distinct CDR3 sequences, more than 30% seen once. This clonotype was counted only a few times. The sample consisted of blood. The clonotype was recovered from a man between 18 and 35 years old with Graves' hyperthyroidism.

The DNA of the CDR3 is TGCGCCAGCAGCCTCCCCGGGATGGGGGATGAAAAACTGTTTTTT. Its translation is CASSLPGMGDEKLFF. This chain joins TRBV5-1 and TRBJ1-4; maybe TRBD1 (5 bases). V dropped 4 bases and J dropped 6 bases, with 16 bases sitting between them. Per the germline V gene, CDR1 is SGHRS and CDR2 is YFSETQ. This CDR3 region has 15 residues.